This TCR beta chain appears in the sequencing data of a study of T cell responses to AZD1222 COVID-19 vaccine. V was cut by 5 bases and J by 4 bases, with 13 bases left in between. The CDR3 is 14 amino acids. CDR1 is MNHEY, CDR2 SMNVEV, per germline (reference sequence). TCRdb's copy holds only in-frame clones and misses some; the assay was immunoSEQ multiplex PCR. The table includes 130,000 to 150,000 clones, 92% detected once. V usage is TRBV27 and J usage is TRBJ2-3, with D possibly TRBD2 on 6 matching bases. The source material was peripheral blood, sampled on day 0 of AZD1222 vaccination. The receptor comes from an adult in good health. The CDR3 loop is CASSTPGAPDTQYF. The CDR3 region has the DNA TGTGCCAGCAGTACCCCGGGAGCACCAGATACGCAGTATTTT.